Described below is a single T cell receptor (beta chain) sequence and its context. This clone was counted once. What this receptor recognizes is not known. No clone much larger than this one lies a single base away; base qualities are absent. The data originate from a study of OX40 agonist ivuxolimab in advanced cancers. About the full investigation: Ivuxolimab, which targeted the costimulatory receptor OX40 (CD134), was an agonistic, fully human IgG2 monoclonal antibody. Patients were allowed to have had prior anti-PD-1, anti-PD-L1 or anti-CTLA-4 therapy, and 40% to 45% of the dose-escalation patients had been treated with checkpoint inhibitors. Among the roughly 50 dose-escalation patients, approximately 20 had hepatocellular carcinoma, 15 or so melanoma, 9 renal cell carcinoma and 9 head and neck cancer. The paper covers the monotherapy dose-escalation part of the phase I ivuxolimab trial, which included N ≈ 57 patients. The point of sequencing TCRbeta in the periphery was to test whether ivuxolimab changed TCR sequence diversity and drove clonal T-cell expansion. Partial responses were achieved by three dose-escalation patients, of whom one had hepatocellular carcinoma and two had cutaneous melanoma. Intravenous ivuxolimab was administered to patients every 2 weeks at six dose levels: 0.01, 0.1, 0.3, 1.5, 3 and 10 mg/kg. In the dose-escalation cohort, 82.7% of patients were male, and the mean age was around 60 years, with a range of 23 to 79.

The junction shows trimming of 0 bases on V and 2 bases on J, and the gene matches do not reach 8 bases of it. Reading the germline V gene (reference sequence) gives CDR1 GTSNPN and CDR2 SVGIG. There are 16 amino acids in the CDR3, from cysteine to phenylalanine inclusive. Only the CDR3 region is kept as DNA, spanning 48 bases read in frame from base 1. Overall study results and their limits: After ivuxolimab, CD8+ T cells had more expanded clones than CD4+ T cells on average. Partial responders in the 0.1-3.0 mg/kg groups had among the lowest normalized peripheral clonal expansion, especially among CD8+ T cells. At doses of 0.1 to 3.0 mg/kg, clonal expansion of both CD4+ and CD8+ blood T cells was observed from baseline to week 6. Low levels of normalized T-cell clonal expansion were also seen in some patients who did not respond. Antigen specificity was not determined for the clonally expanded peripheral T cells.

Genomic DNA was extracted from sorted cells for sequencing of the TCRbeta CDR3 region. TCRbeta CDR3 regions were sequenced using the immunoSEQ Assay. As stored in TCRdb, this immuneACCESS dataset retains in-frame rearrangements with V and J assigned. A fraction of the clones does not appear; measured against another copy, unresolved V genes explain less than half of the discrepancy, and the remainder lacks a known reason. The sample table records some 90,000 clones; approximately 87% of these occur just once. The biggest ten clones account for 3.5% to 5.5% of the sample. The trial excluded patients who had a history of autoimmune disease or who were on systemic immunosuppression. Peripheral blood for TCR sequencing was drawn from every dose cohort at baseline, at cycle 4 day 1 and at cycle 7 day 1. The samples were taken from a phase I, first-in-human, multicenter, open-label dose-escalation trial of ivuxolimab. Adults with locally advanced or metastatic melanoma, renal cell carcinoma, hepatocellular carcinoma or head and neck squamous cell carcinoma were enrolled in the trial. CD4+ and CD8+ T cells were sorted separately from peripheral blood before TCR sequencing.

The TCR originated in an adult with an advanced solid tumor such as melanoma, head and neck, liver or kidney cancer. Recombination linked TRBV30 to TRBJ2-5, with 8 bases aligning to TRBD2. The source was CD4+ or CD8+ T cells sorted from blood, collected in a trial of the OX40 agonist ivuxolimab. CDR3 loop: CAWSVGASGYQETQYF. Here is the DNA: TGTGCCTGGAGTGTAGGCGCTAGCGGGTATCAAGAGACCCAGTACTTC.